Each of the 13 T cell receptor beta chains below was sequenced from the same sample in a study of blood T cell repertoires in COVID-19. Using immunoSEQ multiplex PCR, the repertoire was profiled, and TCRdb retains in-frame clones only, with some absent. The table lists 200,000 to 250,000 clones, nearly 90% of them singletons. Sequenced sample: PBMCs or T cells enriched from blood (not recorded which). These receptors all come from a man aged 25 to 40 who had been exposed to COVID-19.

The V call is TRBV19, the J call TRBJ1-6; no firm D call. This CDR3 is 17 amino acids long. Between the trimmed V and J ends, which lost 3 bases and 0 bases, there was a span of 12 bases. From germline, CDR1 is LNHDA and CDR2 SQIVND (reference sequence). The CDR3 spells CASSISVIGSYNSPLHF. The CDR3 DNA follows: TGTGCCAGTAGTATCTCGGTGATTGGCTCCTATAATTCACCCCTCCACTTT.

The CDR3 DNA reads as TGTGCCAGCAGTGAAGTTCCGGGACAGGCTGAGACCCAGTACTTC. Its protein is CASSEVPGQAETQYF. The genes are TRBV6-1 and TRBJ2-5; 8 bases line up with TRBD1. V shed 1 base and J 5 bases; nucleotides not matched to a gene: 6. Per germline, CDR1 MNHNS and CDR2 SASEGT. The CDR3 consists of 15 residues.

This rearrangement joins TRBV7-6 to TRBJ2-1; TRBD1 might be the D (6 bases). Trimming left V 2 bases short and J 7 bases short, with 24 bases between. Germline-derived CDR1 and CDR2 are SGHVS and FNYEAQ. The length of the CDR3 is 18 residues. CDR3 loop: CASSLLVRGQAHRNEQFF. The CDR3 bases are TGTGCCAGCAGCTTATTGGTCCGGGGACAAGCTCATAGGAATGAGCAGTTCTTC.

This chain joins TRBV5-4 and TRBJ2-5, with D possibly TRBD2 on 5 matching bases. Trimming left V 0 bases short and J 1 base short, with 16 bases between. Germline V gene sequence: CDR1 SGHNT, CDR2 YYREEE (reference sequence). The CDR3 consists of 17 residues. The CDR3: CASSLGFPGGGQETQYF. CDR3 DNA sequence: TGTGCCAGCAGCTTGGGGTTCCCAGGAGGAGGCCAAGAGACCCAGTACTTC.

This chain joins TRBV7-3 and TRBJ2-2; D is ambiguous. The V and J ends lost 5 bases and 5 bases respectively, with 9 bases between them. Germline-derived CDR1 and CDR2 are SGHTA and FQGTGA. The CDR3 extends over 13 amino acids. CDR3 amino acids: CASSPLATGELFF. The CDR3 region has the DNA TGTGCCAGCAGCCCACTCGCGACCGGGGAGCTGTTTTTT.

The chain carries TRBV5-1 and TRBJ2-2; 11 positions match TRBD2. The V and J ends lost 0 bases and 0 bases, in that order; junction bases with no gene match: 4. This CDR3 is 18 amino acids long. The germline CDR1 and CDR2 sequences are SGHRS and YFSETQ. Here the CDR3 DNA reads TGCGCCAGCAGCTTGGTTGGGACTAGCGGCGCGAACACCGGGGAGCTGTTTTTT. Translating it yields CASSLVGTSGANTGELFF.

This sequence joins TRBV15 and TRBJ2-7; D gene uncertain. The V end was cut by 5 bases, the J end by 4 bases, with 9 bases between. Germline-derived CDR1 and CDR2 are LNHNV and YYDKDF (reference sequence). The CDR3 contains 12 residues. The CDR3 region has the DNA TGTGCCACCAGCGAGACAAGGTACGAGCAGTACTTC. Protein product: CATSETRYEQYF.

This rearrangement joins TRBV6-5 to TRBJ1-6; 10 bases match TRBD1. The ends lost 2 bases at V and 10 bases at J; junction bases unmatched: 5. The CDR3 is made up of 15 amino acids. CDR1 and CDR2 from the germline V gene are MNHEY and SVGAGI. The CDR3 nucleotides are TGTGCCAGCAGTTACGGGGGACAGGGGAGGTCACCCCTCCACTTT. Its protein product is CASSYGGQGRSPLHF.

The rearrangement joins TRBV5-1 to TRBJ1-2, with unresolved D. Germline CDR1 is SGHRS and CDR2 is YFSETQ. V lost 0 bases and J 3 bases, leaving 15 bases between the germline ends. CDR3 length: 16 amino acids. The chain's CDR3 is CASSLVFPGLHYGYTF. The CDR3 DNA reads as TGCGCCAGCAGCTTGGTTTTCCCAGGACTGCACTATGGCTACACCTTC.

The V gene is TRBV2, the J gene TRBJ2-2; possible D gene TRBD2, 6 bases. Germline CDR1 SNHLY, CDR2 FYNNEI. The CDR3 is made up of 15 amino acids. V was shortened by 2 bases and J by 4 bases, with 11 bases between the two germline ends. CDR3 sequence: CASSEWGESTGELFF. DNA of the CDR3: TGTGCCAGCAGTGAATGGGGGGAGAGCACCGGGGAGCTGTTTTTT.

To note about this clone: The sample holds other DNA sequences that translate to the same CDR3. V usage is TRBV27 and J usage is TRBJ2-5, with D unresolved. The CDR3 consists of 13 residues. The V end was cut by 2 bases, the J end by 1 base, with 5 bases between. The germline gives CDR1 MNHEY, CDR2 SMNVEV (reference sequence). The CDR3, as DNA: TGTGCCAGCAGTTTAGGCTCCCAAGAGACCCAGTACTTC. Protein: CASSLGSQETQYF.

V usage is TRBV18 and J usage is TRBJ2-2; D remains ambiguous. V was trimmed by 0 bases and J by 8 bases, leaving 10 bases between them. CDR1 and CDR2 from the germline V gene are KGHSH and LQKENI. The CDR3 extends over 14 amino acids. The CDR3 here is CASSPPALRGELFF. The CDR3 DNA follows: TGTGCCAGCTCACCACCGGCCTTGCGGGGGGAGCTGTTTTTT.

The chain joins TRBV9 to TRBJ1-1; weak D call: TRBD1 (5 bases). The CDR3 is 15 amino acids. Trimming left V 0 bases short and J 0 bases short, with 9 bases between. Germline-derived CDR1 and CDR2 are SGDLS and YYNGEE. Here the CDR3 DNA reads TGTGCCAGCAGCGTAGCTTCAGGGATGAACACTGAAGCTTTCTTT. Translated, it gives CASSVASGMNTEAFF.